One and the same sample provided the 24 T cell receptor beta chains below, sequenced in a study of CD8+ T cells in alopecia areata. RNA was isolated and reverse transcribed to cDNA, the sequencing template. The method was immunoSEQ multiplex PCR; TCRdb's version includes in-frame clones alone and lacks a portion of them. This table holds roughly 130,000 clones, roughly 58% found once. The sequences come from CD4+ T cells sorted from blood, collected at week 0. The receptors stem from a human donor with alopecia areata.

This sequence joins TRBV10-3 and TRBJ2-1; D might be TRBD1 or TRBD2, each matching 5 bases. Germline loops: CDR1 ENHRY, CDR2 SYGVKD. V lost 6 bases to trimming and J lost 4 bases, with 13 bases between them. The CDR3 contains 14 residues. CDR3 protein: CAIRRGDEYNEQFF. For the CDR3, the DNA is TGTGCCATCAGAAGAGGGGACGAATACAATGAGCAGTTCTTC.

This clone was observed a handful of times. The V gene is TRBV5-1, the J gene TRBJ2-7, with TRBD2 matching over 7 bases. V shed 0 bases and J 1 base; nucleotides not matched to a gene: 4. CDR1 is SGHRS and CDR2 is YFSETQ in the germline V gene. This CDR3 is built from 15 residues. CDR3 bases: TGCGCCAGCAGCTTGGGTCTTAGCGGGTCCTACGAGCAGTACTTC. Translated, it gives CASSLGLSGSYEQYF.

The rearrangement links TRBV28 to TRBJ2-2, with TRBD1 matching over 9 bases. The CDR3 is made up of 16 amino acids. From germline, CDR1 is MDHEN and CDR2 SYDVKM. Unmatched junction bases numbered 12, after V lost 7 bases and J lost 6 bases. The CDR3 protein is CASTVRDRVVPGELFF. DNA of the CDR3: TGTGCCAGCACCGTTAGGGACAGGGTCGTCCCCGGGGAGCTGTTTTTT.

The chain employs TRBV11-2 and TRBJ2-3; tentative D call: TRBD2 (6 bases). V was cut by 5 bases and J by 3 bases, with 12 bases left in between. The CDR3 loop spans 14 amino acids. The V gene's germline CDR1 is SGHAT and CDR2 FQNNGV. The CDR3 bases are TGTGCCAGCAGCCCGATACGGGGGACAGATACGCAGTATTTT. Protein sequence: CASSPIRGTDTQYF.

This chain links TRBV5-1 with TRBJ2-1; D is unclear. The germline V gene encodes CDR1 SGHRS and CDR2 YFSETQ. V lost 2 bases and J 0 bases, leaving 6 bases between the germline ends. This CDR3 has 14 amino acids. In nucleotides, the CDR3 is TGCGCCAGCAGCTTATTCCCCTCCTACAATGAGCAGTTCTTC. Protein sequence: CASSLFPSYNEQFF.

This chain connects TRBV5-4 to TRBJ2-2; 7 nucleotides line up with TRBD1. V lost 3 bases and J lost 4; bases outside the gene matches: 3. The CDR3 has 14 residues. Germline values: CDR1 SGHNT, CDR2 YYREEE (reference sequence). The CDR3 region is CASSSNRGTGELFF. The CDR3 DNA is TGTGCCAGCAGCTCAAACAGGGGCACCGGGGAGCTGTTTTTT. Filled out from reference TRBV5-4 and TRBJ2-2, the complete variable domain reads ETGVTQSPTHLIKTRGQQVTLRCSSQSGHNTVSWYQQALGQGPQFIFQYYREEENGRGNFPPRFSGLQFPNYSSELNVNALELDDSALYLCASSSNRGTGELFFGEGSRLTVL.

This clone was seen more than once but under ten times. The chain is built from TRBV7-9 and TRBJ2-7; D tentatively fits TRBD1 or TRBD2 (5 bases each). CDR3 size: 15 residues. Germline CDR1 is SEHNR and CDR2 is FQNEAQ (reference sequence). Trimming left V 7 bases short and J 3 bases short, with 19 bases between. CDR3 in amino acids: CASNGAGRADYEQYF. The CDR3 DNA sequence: TGTGCCAGCAATGGGGCAGGGAGAGCGGACTACGAGCAGTACTTC.

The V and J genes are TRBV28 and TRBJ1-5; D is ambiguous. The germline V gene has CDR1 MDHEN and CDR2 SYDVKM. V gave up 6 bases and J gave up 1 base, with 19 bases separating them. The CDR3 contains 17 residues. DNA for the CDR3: TGTGCCAGCAGATTAGCAGGATACAGAAAAAGCAATCAGCCCCAGCATTTT. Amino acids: CASRLAGYRKSNQPQHF. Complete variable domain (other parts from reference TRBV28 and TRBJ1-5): DVKVTQSSRYLVKRTGEKVFLECVQDMDHENMFWYRQDPGLGLRLIYFSYDVKMKEKGDIPEGYSVSREKKERFSLILESASTNQTSMYLCASRLAGYRKSNQPQHFGDGTRLSIL.

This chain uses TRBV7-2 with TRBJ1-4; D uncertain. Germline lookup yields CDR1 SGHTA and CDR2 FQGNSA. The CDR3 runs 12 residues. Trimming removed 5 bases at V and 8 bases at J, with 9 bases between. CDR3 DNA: TGTGCCAGCAGCATCACGGGAGAAAAACTGTTTTTT. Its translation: CASSITGEKLFF.

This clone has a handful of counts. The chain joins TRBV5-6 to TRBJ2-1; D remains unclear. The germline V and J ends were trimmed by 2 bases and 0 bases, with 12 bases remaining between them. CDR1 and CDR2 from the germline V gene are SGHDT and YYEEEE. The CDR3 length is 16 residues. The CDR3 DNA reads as TGTGCCAGCAGCTTTGACCCAGAAGGCTCCTACAATGAGCAGTTCTTC. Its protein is CASSFDPEGSYNEQFF.

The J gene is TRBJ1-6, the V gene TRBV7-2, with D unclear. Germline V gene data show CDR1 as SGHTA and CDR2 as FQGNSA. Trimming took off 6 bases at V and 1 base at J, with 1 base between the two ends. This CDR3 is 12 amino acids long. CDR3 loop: CASSSYNSPLHF. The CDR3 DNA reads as TGTGCCAGCAGTTCCTATAATTCACCCCTCCACTTT.

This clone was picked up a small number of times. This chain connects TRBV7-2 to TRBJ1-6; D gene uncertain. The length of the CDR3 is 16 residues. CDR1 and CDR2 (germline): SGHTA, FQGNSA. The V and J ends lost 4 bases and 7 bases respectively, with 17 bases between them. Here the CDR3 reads CASSSQSRALNSPLHF. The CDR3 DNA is TGTGCCAGCAGCTCCCAGTCGAGGGCCTTGAATTCACCCCTCCACTTT.

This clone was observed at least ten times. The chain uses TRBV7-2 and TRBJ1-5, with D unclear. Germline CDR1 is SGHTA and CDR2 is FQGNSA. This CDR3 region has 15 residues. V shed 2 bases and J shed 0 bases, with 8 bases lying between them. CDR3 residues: CASSLSGYSNQPQHF. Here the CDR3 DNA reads TGTGCCAGCAGCTTATCAGGATATAGCAATCAGCCCCAGCATTTT.

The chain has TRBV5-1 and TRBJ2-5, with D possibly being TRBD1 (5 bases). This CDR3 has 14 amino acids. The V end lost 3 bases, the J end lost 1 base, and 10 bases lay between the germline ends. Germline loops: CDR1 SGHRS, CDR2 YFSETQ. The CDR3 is CASSSDDSQETQYF. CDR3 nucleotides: TGCGCCAGCAGCTCCGACGACAGCCAAGAGACCCAGTACTTC.

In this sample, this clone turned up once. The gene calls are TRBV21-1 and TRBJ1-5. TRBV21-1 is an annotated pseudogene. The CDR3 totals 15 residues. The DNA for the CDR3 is TGTGCCACTCCGCCCTTTAGTAATAGCAATCAGCCCCAGCATTTT. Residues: CATPPFSNSNQPQHF.

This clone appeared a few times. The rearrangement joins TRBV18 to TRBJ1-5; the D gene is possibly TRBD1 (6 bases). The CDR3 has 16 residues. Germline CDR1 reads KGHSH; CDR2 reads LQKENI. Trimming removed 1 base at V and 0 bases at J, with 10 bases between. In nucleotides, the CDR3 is TGTGCCAGCTCACCACGCGGGGGGCTTAGCAATCAGCCCCAGCATTTT. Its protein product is CASSPRGGLSNQPQHF.

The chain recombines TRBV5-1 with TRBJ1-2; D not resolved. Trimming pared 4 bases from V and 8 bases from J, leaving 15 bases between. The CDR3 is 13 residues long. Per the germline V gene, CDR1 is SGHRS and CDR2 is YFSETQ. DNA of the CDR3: TGCGCCAGCAGCACCCAGGCGGCGAGCGGCTACACCTTC. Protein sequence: CASSTQAASGYTF.

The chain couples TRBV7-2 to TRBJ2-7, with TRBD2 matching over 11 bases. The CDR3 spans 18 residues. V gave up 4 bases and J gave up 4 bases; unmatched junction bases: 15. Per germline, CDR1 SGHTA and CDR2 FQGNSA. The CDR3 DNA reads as TGTGCCAGCAGCTCGCCGACTAGCGGGGCGGATTTCGGATACGAGCAGTACTTC. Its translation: CASSSPTSGADFGYEQYF.

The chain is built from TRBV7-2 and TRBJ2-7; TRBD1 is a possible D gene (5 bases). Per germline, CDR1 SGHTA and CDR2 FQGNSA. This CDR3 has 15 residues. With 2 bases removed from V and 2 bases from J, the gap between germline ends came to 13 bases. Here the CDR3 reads CASSLRVQGTYEQYF. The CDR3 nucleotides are TGTGCCAGCAGCTTAAGGGTCCAGGGAACCTACGAGCAGTACTTC.

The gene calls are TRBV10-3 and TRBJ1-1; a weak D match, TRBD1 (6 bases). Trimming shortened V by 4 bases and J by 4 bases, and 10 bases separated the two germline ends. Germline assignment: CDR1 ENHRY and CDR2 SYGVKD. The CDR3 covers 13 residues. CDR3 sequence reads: CAISVGGATEAFF. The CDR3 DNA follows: TGTGCCATCAGTGTTGGGGGGGCCACTGAAGCTTTCTTT.

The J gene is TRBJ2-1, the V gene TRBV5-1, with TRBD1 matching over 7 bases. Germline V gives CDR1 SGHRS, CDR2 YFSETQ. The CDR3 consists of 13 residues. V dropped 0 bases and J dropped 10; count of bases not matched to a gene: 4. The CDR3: CASSLVPDREQFF. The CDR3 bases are TGCGCCAGCAGCTTGGTCCCGGACAGGGAGCAGTTCTTC.

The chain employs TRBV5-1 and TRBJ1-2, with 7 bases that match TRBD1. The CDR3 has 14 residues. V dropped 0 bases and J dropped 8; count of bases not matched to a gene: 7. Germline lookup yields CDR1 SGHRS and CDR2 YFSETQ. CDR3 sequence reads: CASSLAPGQSGYTF. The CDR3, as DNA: TGCGCCAGCAGCTTGGCCCCGGGACAGAGCGGCTACACCTTC.

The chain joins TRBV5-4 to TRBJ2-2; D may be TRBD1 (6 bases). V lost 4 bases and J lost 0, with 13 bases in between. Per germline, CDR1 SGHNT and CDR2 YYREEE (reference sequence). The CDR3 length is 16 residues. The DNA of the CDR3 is TGTGCCAGCAGCCCACCCCGGACAGCGAACACCGGGGAGCTGTTTTTT. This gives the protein CASSPPRTANTGELFF.

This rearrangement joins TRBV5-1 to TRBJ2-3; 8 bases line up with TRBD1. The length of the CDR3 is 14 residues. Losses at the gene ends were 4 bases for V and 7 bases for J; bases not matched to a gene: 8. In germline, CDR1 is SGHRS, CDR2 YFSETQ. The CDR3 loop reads CASSQTTGANTQYF. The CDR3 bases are TGCGCCAGCAGCCAAACGACAGGGGCAAATACGCAGTATTTT.